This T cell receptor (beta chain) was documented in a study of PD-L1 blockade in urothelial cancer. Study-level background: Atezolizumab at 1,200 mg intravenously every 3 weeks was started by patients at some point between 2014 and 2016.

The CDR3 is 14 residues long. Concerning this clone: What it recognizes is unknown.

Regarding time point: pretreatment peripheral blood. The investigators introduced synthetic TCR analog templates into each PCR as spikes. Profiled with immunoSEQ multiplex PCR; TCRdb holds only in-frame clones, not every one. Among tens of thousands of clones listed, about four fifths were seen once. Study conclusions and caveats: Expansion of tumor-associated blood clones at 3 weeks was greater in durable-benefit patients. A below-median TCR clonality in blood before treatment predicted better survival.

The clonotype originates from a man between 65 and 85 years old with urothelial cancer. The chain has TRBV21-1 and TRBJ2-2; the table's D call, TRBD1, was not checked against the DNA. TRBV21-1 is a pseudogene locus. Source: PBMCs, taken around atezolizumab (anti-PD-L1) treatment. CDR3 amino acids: CASSNYRRTGELFF. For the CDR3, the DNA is TGTGCCAGCAGCAATTACAGGAGAACCGGGGAGCTGTTTTTT.